Reported below is one TCR beta chain. Measured with immunoSEQ multiplex PCR; TCRdb has only the in-frame clones, and not every one. The table lists about 48,000 clones, approximately 85% of them singletons. This record belongs to a study of T cell changes during pregnancy in multiple sclerosis. Trimming stripped 6 bases from V and 3 bases from J, with 12 bases between. The germline V gene has CDR1 SQVTM and CDR2 ANQGSEA. The length of the CDR3 is 13 residues. This receptor was obtained from a female donor with multiple sclerosis, enrolled in a pregnancy study. Sequenced material: CD4+ T cells from peripheral blood mononuclear cells, taken in the second trimester of pregnancy. The chain combines TRBV29-1 with TRBJ1-5; D gene uncertain. CDR3: CSVTTDFNQPQHF. CDR3 coding DNA: TGCAGCGTCACGACTGATTTCAATCAGCCCCAGCATTTT.